This record covers a single T cell receptor beta chain. Its antigen is unknown. The data belong to a study of T cell responses to AZD1222 COVID-19 vaccine. General observations from the study: Seropositivity was recorded at baseline in only a handful of AZD1222 recipients. Mostly white British, mostly female donors; authors suggested clonal diversity may be underestimated. No day 14 peak samples; only post-peak repertoires were characterized.

The data were produced by immunoSEQ multiplex PCR, yet TCRdb's version contains in-frame clones alone and is incomplete. Here the sample spans 57,000 or so clones, approximately 85% being singletons. From germline, CDR1 is MNHEY and CDR2 SVGAGI. Between the trimmed V and J ends, which lost 5 bases and 3 bases, there was a span of 16 bases. This CDR3 contains 15 residues. This clonotype originated in an adult in good health. The specimen was peripheral blood, collected on day 0 of MenACWY control vaccination. V and J are TRBV6-5 and TRBJ1-2, with D maybe TRBD1 (5 bases). The CDR3 protein is CASSQKSGPYYGYTF. The CDR3 DNA reads TGTGCCAGCAGTCAAAAGTCGGGACCCTACTATGGCTACACCTTC.